These 28 T cell receptor beta chains originate from one sample sequenced in a study of low-dose radiotherapy and immunotherapy resistance in tumors (dated by TCRdb to 2022 to 2024). The run used an Illumina HiSeq 2500. Superscript III and a set of TRAV- and TRBV-specific primers were used to synthesize first-strand cDNA, so that both TCRalpha and TCRbeta chains were covered. TCRs were amplified for about 18 PCR cycles with Phusion, using a constant-region primer paired with the adapter attached to the V primers. TCRdb reprocessing: public reads trimmed at Q25 with fastp, clones called with MiXCR, in-frame beta chains kept. Every entry covers one CDR3 protein and lists the most common genes and DNA from its rows. Counted in this sample were 54,000 or so distinct CDR3 sequences; 25% of them appeared once. The ten largest clones represent roughly 6% of the sample. The time point label on this specimen signifies: before trial treatment.

Sequences were derived from PBMCs, sampled before treatment. These receptors were taken from a male donor with prostate cancer.

The chain is built from TRBV5-1 and TRBJ2-2; D possibly uses TRBD1 or TRBD2 (5 bases each). The length of the CDR3 is 14 residues. Germline V gene lookup returns CDR1 SGHRS and CDR2 YFSETQ. With 5 bases removed from V and 6 bases from J, the gap between germline ends came to 14 bases. The CDR3 DNA reads TGCGCCAGCAGTTCGGGGCAAACGCCCGGGGAGCTGTTTTTT. Protein: CASSSGQTPGELFF.

The table lists this clonotype with many counts. The chain combines TRBV6-2 or TRBV6-3 with TRBJ2-7; D unclear. In germline, CDR1 is MNHEY, CDR2 SVGEGT. CDR3 size: 13 residues. The V and J ends lost 1 base and 0 bases respectively, with 4 bases between them. CDR3 sequence: CASSYFSSYEQYF. The CDR3 DNA reads as TGTGCCAGCAGTTACTTCTCCTCCTACGAGCAGTACTTC.

The chain is built from TRBV12-3 or TRBV12-4 and TRBJ2-7; maybe TRBD2 (6 bases). The V gene lost 6 bases and the J gene lost 0 bases, with 12 bases spanning the gap. The length of the CDR3 is 14 residues. CDR3 sequence (DNA): TGTGCCAGCAGCCAAACCGGGGGCTCCTACGAGCAGTACTTC. Its protein product is CASSQTGGSYEQYF.

The gene calls are TRBV20-1 and TRBJ1-5; 7 bases align to TRBD1. This CDR3 is built from 15 residues. The J segment lost 2 bases and the V segment lost 5 bases, leaving 9 bases of the junction unmatched. The germline CDR1 and CDR2 sequences are DFQATT and SNEGSKA (reference sequence). The CDR3: CSAVDRKKGNQPQHF. As DNA, the CDR3 is TGCAGTGCTGTGGACAGGAAGAAGGGCAATCAGCCCCAGCATTTT.

This clonotype was found a few times. This chain uses TRBV27 with TRBJ2-7; D is unresolved. The germline V gene encodes CDR1 MNHEY and CDR2 SMNVEV (reference sequence). The CDR3 runs 11 residues. V was pared by 5 bases and J by 3 bases, with 5 bases between. DNA for the CDR3: TGTGCCAGCAGTGGAAACTACGAGCAGTACTTC. The encoded protein is CASSGNYEQYF.

This clonotype was counted at least ten times. The V call is TRBV27, the J call TRBJ2-7; D is unclear. V was trimmed by 7 bases and J by 1 base, leaving 11 bases between them. The CDR3 covers 13 residues. The germline gives CDR1 MNHEY, CDR2 SMNVEV (reference sequence). This CDR3 is CASTPGPSYEQYF. CDR3 DNA sequence: TGTGCCAGCACTCCCGGGCCGTCCTACGAGCAGTACTTC.

A word on this clonotype: With only one base between it and a far larger clone, this is likely a read error. This sequence joins TRBV7-8 and TRBJ2-1, with 9 bases that match TRBD1. CDR1 SGHVS and CDR2 FQNEAQ come from the germline V gene. The CDR3 length is 12 residues. The CDR3 nucleotides are TGTGCTTCCGGGACAGGGAGTGACGAGCAGTTCTTC. This sequence encodes CASGTGSDEQFF. Combining the CDR3 with reference TRBV7-8 and TRBJ2-1 gives the whole variable domain GAGVSQSPRYKVAKRGQDVALRCDPISGHVSLFWYQQALGQGPEFLTYFQNEAQLDKSGLPSDRFFAERPEGSVSTLKIQRTQQEDSAVYLCASGTGSDEQFFGPGTRLTVL.

This clonotype was seen ten or more times. The genes are TRBV20-1 and TRBJ2-1; a weak D match, TRBD1 (6 bases). The germline V and J ends were trimmed by 0 bases and 6 bases, with 15 bases remaining between them. From germline, CDR1 is DFQATT and CDR2 SNEGSKA (reference sequence). The CDR3 is made up of 15 amino acids. The CDR3 bases are TGCAGTGCTAGAGATGCCCAGCAAGGGGGCAATGAGCAGTTCTTC. This gives the protein CSARDAQQGGNEQFF.

About this clonotype itself: This likely stems from a read error, as it lies one base from a far larger clone. This chain connects TRBV10-3 to TRBJ2-3; 7 positions match TRBD2. Germline CDR1 reads ENHRY; CDR2 reads SYGVKD. With V trimmed by 5 bases and J by 0 bases, 17 bases remained unmatched. The CDR3 covers 19 residues. For the CDR3, the DNA is TGTGCCATCAGTCCCGCGTGGCAACTAGCGAAACCTAGCACAGATACGCAGTATTTT. This sequence encodes CAISPAWQLAKPSTDTQYF.

To note about this clonotype: A clone one base away is much larger, so this may be a read error. The V call is TRBV20-1, the J call TRBJ2-1; 7 bases map to TRBD1. Germline CDR1 reads DFQATT; CDR2 reads SNEGSKA (reference sequence). This CDR3 contains 14 residues. The CDR3 is CRGEQGSIGGEQFF. CDR3 nucleotides: TGCAGGGGGGAACAGGGGTCCATAGGGGGTGAGCAGTTCTTC.

This clonotype came up many times. The rearrangement links TRBV28 to TRBJ1-5; no definite D call. Germline CDR1 is MDHEN and CDR2 is SYDVKM. Trimming cost V 3 bases and J 7 bases, with 7 bases left between them. The CDR3 has 12 residues. CDR3 sequence reads: CASSLPPQPQHF. The CDR3 coding sequence is TGTGCCAGCAGTTTGCCCCCGCAGCCCCAGCATTTT.

The sample holds many counts of this clonotype. The V call is TRBV7-9, the J call TRBJ2-2; D is uncertain. V shed 5 bases and J shed 0 bases, with 7 bases lying between them. CDR3 size: 14 residues. Germline CDR1 and CDR2: SEHNR and FQNEAQ (reference sequence). CDR3 coding DNA: TGTGCCAGCAGCCCGAGACCGAACACCGGGGAGCTGTTTTTT. The encoded protein is CASSPRPNTGELFF.

In this sample, this clonotype turned up many times. The chain links TRBV12-5 to TRBJ2-3, with D possibly being TRBD2 (5 bases). Germline V CDR1 and CDR2: LGHNT, FRNRAP. V was trimmed by 1 base and J by 2 bases, leaving 10 bases between them. This CDR3 contains 15 residues. The CDR3 DNA reads TGTGCTAGTGGTTTGGACCAAGGACTCACAGATACGCAGTATTTT. This translates into CASGLDQGLTDTQYF. Combining the CDR3 with reference TRBV12-5 and TRBJ2-3 gives the whole variable domain DARVTQTPRHKVTEMGQEVTMRCQPILGHNTVFWYRQTMMQGLELLAYFRNRAPLDDSGMPKDRFSAEMPDATLATLKIQPSEPRDSAVYFCASGLDQGLTDTQYFGPGTRLTVL.

In its sample, this clonotype was seen many times. The V call is TRBV6-9, the J call TRBJ2-7; D is possibly TRBD2 (5 bases). CDR1 MNHGY and CDR2 SVAAGI come from the germline V gene. The V end lost 7 bases, the J end lost 9 bases, and 10 bases lay between the germline ends. CDR3 length equals 10 residues. The CDR3 DNA follows: TGTGCCAGCAACCGGGGTAGGCAGTACTTC. This codes for CASNRGRQYF.

This clonotype was seen at least ten times. The chain uses TRBV5-6 and TRBJ1-1; 10 bases align to TRBD1. V shed 0 bases, J shed 3 bases, and the junction held 5 bases outside the gene matches. Per germline, CDR1 SGHDT and CDR2 YYEEEE. The CDR3 extends over 16 amino acids. As DNA, the CDR3 is TGTGCCAGCAGCTTGGGACAGGGGGCACGGTACACTGAAGCTTTCTTT. Its protein is CASSLGQGARYTEAFF. Looking up the rest from reference TRBV5-6 and TRBJ1-1 gives the full variable domain: DAGVTQSPTHLIKTRGQQVTLRCSPKSGHDTVSWYQQALGQGPQFIFQYYEEEERQRGNFPDRFSGHQFPNYSSELNVNALLLGDSALYLCASSLGQGARYTEAFFGQGTRLTVV.

This clonotype was counted a few times. The genes are TRBV28 and TRBJ2-1; 7 positions agree with TRBD2. The CDR3 runs 17 residues. Germline V gene lookup returns CDR1 MDHEN and CDR2 SYDVKM. With 0 bases clipped from V and 2 bases from J, the junction kept 7 bases outside the gene matches. DNA of the CDR3: TGTGCCAGCAGTTTATGGGGACTATCGGGGCCCTACAATGAGCAGTTCTTC. Its protein product is CASSLWGLSGPYNEQFF.

This clonotype was found many times. The chain carries TRBV29-1 and TRBJ2-2; D is unresolved. Germline V gene sequence: CDR1 SQVTM, CDR2 ANQGSEA. Trimming cost V 3 bases and J 0 bases, with 5 bases left between them. This CDR3 contains 13 residues. The DNA of the CDR3 is TGCAGCGTTGATGAAGCGAACACCGGGGAGCTGTTTTTT. Its translation is CSVDEANTGELFF.

This clonotype was observed many times. The V call is TRBV9, the J call TRBJ2-1; 10 bases fit TRBD2. V shed 0 bases and J 7 bases; nucleotides not matched to a gene: 7. The germline V gene encodes CDR1 SGDLS and CDR2 YYNGEE. CDR3 length: 16 residues. The CDR3 region has the DNA TGTGCCAGCAGCGTAGGGAGCGGGGGGGCCTCGAATGAGCAGTTCTTC. It is translated as CASSVGSGGASNEQFF.

This clonotype was observed once. A far larger clone is only one base removed, so a read error is likely. V usage is TRBV5-1 and J usage is TRBJ2-7; 8 bases align to TRBD2. Germline loops: CDR1 SGHRS, CDR2 YFSETQ. The CDR3 sequence is 15 residues long. The V and J ends lost 5 bases and 7 bases, in that order; junction bases with no gene match: 14. The CDR3, as DNA: TGCGCCAGCAGTATTCGAGCGGGAGATCGCGATGAGCAGTACTTC. It translates to CASSIRAGDRDEQYF.

On this clonotype itself: This likely reflects a read error, since a far larger clone is one base away. The J gene is TRBJ2-7, the V gene TRBV11-3, with TRBD2 identical over 11 bases. V shed 1 base and J 7 bases; nucleotides not matched to a gene: 15. Per germline, CDR1 SGHNT and CDR2 YENEEA. This CDR3 contains 18 residues. CDR3 amino acids: CASSLGTSGPSSYNEQYF. The CDR3 bases are TGTGCCAGCAGCTTAGGGACTAGCGGGCCCAGCTCCTACAATGAGCAGTACTTC.

There are many counts of this clonotype. CDR3 in DNA: TGTGCCTGGAGACAAAAGGTCGGCGAGCAGTACTTC. As protein: CAWRQKVGEQYF. This chain uses TRBV30 with TRBJ2-7; no reliable D call. There are 12 residues in the CDR3. Trimming left V 3 bases short and J 6 bases short, with 12 bases between. The germline gives CDR1 GTSNPN, CDR2 SVGIG (reference sequence).

The V and J genes are TRBV20-1 and TRBJ2-7; 8 bases map to TRBD2. With V trimmed by 6 bases and J by 2 bases, 9 bases remained unmatched. Germline CDR1 DFQATT, CDR2 SNEGSKA (reference sequence). The CDR3 spans 14 residues. In nucleotides, the CDR3 is TGCAGTGCCACCATAGCGGGACCAGCCTACGAGCAGTACTTC. This gives the protein CSATIAGPAYEQYF.

This clonotype appeared many times. This chain joins TRBV19 and TRBJ2-1; a possible D gene is TRBD2 (7 bases). Trimming cost V 5 bases and J 0 bases, with 17 bases left between them. The CDR3 is 17 amino acids. Germline V lookup: CDR1 LNHDA, CDR2 SQIVND (reference sequence). The CDR3 DNA is TGTGCCAGTAGTCCCGGGGGGCGGACGAGCTCCTACAATGAGCAGTTCTTC. This translates into CASSPGGRTSSYNEQFF.

This clonotype was found many times. The chain carries TRBV29-1 and TRBJ2-7; 8 positions match TRBD1. Trimming at V came to 5 bases and at J to 3 bases, leaving 15 bases not matched to a gene. This CDR3 region has 16 residues. Germline CDR1 and CDR2: SQVTM and ANQGSEA. CDR3 protein: CSVLGPGRGQGYEQYF. CDR3 in DNA: TGCAGCGTTCTGGGTCCCGGACGAGGACAGGGCTACGAGCAGTACTTC.

With regard to this clonotype: A far larger clone is only one base removed, so a read error is likely. This chain connects TRBV6-6 to TRBJ2-3; TRBD2 matches 12 bases. The CDR3 runs to 15 residues. V shed 6 bases, J shed 5 bases, and the junction held 6 bases outside the gene matches. Germline V CDR1 and CDR2: MNHNY, SVGAGI (reference sequence). CDR3 in amino acids: CASRASGGAIDTQYF. The CDR3 DNA follows: TGTGCCAGCAGAGCTAGCGGGGGGGCCATAGATACGCAGTATTTT.

As to this clonotype: The junction departs from germline at one end; a sequencing error may be responsible. The chain recombines TRBV5-1 with TRBJ2-1; 10 bases line up with TRBD1. Germline V CDR1 and CDR2: SGHRS, YFSETQ. The CDR3 extends over 17 amino acids. The CDR3 is CASSSDQGTGESNEQFF. CDR3 in DNA: TGTGCCAGCAGCTCGGATCAAGGGACAGGGGAATCCAATGAGCAGTTCTTC. Drawing the rest from reference TRBV5-1 and TRBJ2-1, the complete variable domain is KAGVTQTPRYLIKTRGQQVTLSCSPISGHRSVSWYQQTPGQGLQFLFEYFSETQRNKGNFPGRFSGRQFSNSRSEMNVSTLELGDSALYLCASSSDQGTGESNEQFFGPGTRLTVL.

Remarks on this clonotype: This likely stems from a read error, as it lies one base from a far larger clone. The rearrangement links TRBV7-2 to TRBJ2-4; D call uncertain. Trimming took 0 bases from V and 13 from J, leaving 13 bases between them. This CDR3 is 13 amino acids long. The germline V gene has CDR1 SGHTA and CDR2 FQGNSA. The CDR3 nucleotides are TGTGCCAGCAGCTTAGCTTTATACTACGGGCAGTACTTC. Its translation: CASSLALYYGQYF. Filled out from reference TRBV7-2 and TRBJ2-4, the complete variable domain reads GAGVSQSPSNKVTEKGKDVELRCDPISGHTALYWYRQSLGQGLEFLIYFQGNSAPDKSGLPSDRFSAERTGGSVSTLTIQRTQQEDSAVYLCASSLALYYGQYFGAGTRLSVL.

This clonotype was picked up many times. This chain connects TRBV23-1 to TRBJ2-1; TRBD1 matches at 9 bases. TRBV23-1 is placed among ORFs of uncertain function. This CDR3 contains 14 residues. J was trimmed by 8 bases and V by 6 bases; bases with no gene match: 8. CDR3 nucleotides: TGCGCCAGCAGGGCGGACAGGGGTAATGATGAGCAGTTCTTC. Protein: CASRADRGNDEQFF.